The next 8 T cell receptor beta chains were all read from a single sample in a study of regulatory T cells in long-lasting Graves disease. TCR beta libraries were built with iRepertoire HTBI primers and Arm-PCR of CDR3 regions. A single record per CDR3 protein comes from TCRdb applying MiXCR to the multiplex PCR reads. The repertoire holds 600,000 to 650,000 distinct CDR3 sequences, roughly 16% seen once, with about 20% in the top ten. Described time point: newly diagnosed GD, antithyroid drugs for less than 3 months. RNA from PBMCs was the source of the TCR library. These sequences were also reported in another study, on T cells in Graves' hyperthyroidism and ophthalmopathy.

This sample comprised peripheral blood mononuclear cells (PBMCs), obtained at new diagnosis, from a patient treated with antithyroid drugs. The receptors stem from a woman aged 25 to 39 with Graves disease.

This clonotype was detected many times. V gene TRBV6-2 or TRBV6-3 combines with J gene TRBJ2-2; TRBD2 matches 8 bases. The CDR3 contains 16 residues. Germline trimming cut 8 bases from V and 4 bases from J; bases unmatched to any gene: 12. The V gene's germline CDR1 is MNHEY and CDR2 SVGEGT. Here the CDR3 DNA reads TGTGCCAGCTCGGGCGGTGGGCTAGCGGGCACCGGGGAGCTGTTTTTT. Encoded protein: CASSGGGLAGTGELFF.

CDR3 sequence: CASEDRGNQPQHF. The CDR3 nucleotides read TGTGCCAGCGAGGACAGGGGCAATCAGCCCCAGCATTTT. V usage is TRBV2 and J usage is TRBJ1-5, with 8 bases lining up with TRBD1. The CDR3 extends over 13 amino acids. V lost 8 bases, J lost 2 bases, and 2 bases stayed unmatched. The germline V gene has CDR1 SNHLY and CDR2 FYNNEI.

Remarks on this clonotype: A read error may explain this, as a much larger clone is one base away. This chain connects TRBV5-1 to TRBJ2-3; 10 bases match TRBD2. J gave up 2 bases and V 5 bases, and 5 bases lay outside the gene matches. The CDR3 loop spans 15 amino acids. Germline loops: CDR1 SGHRS, CDR2 YFSETQ. The CDR3 region is CASRTGTSVTDTQYF. For the CDR3, the DNA is TGCGCCAGCAGAACCGGGACTAGCGTCACAGATACGCAGTATTTT.

This clonotype was picked up many times. The gene calls are TRBV28 and TRBJ1-1; the D is unclear. V lost 2 bases to trimming and J lost 0 bases, with 10 bases between them. Germline V lookup: CDR1 MDHEN, CDR2 SYDVKM. CDR3 length: 15 amino acids. The CDR3 sequence: CASSLGGVMNTEAFF. Here the CDR3 DNA reads TGTGCCAGCAGTTTAGGAGGAGTCATGAACACTGAAGCTTTCTTT.

In its sample, this clonotype was seen many times. This rearrangement joins TRBV2 to TRBJ2-2, with D perhaps matching TRBD1 or TRBD2 (6 bases each). Per the germline V gene, CDR1 is SNHLY and CDR2 is FYNNEI. The ends were cut back, 6 bases at V and 10 bases at J, with 18 bases in the middle. The CDR3 is 14 residues long. The CDR3 loop is CASSQGGRVTELFF. The CDR3 DNA follows: TGTGCCAGCAGCCAAGGGGGGCGGGTGACGGAGCTGTTTTTT.

The gene calls are TRBV29-1 and TRBJ2-2; possibly TRBD2 for D (5 bases). The germline CDR1 and CDR2 sequences are SQVTM and ANQGSEA. CDR3 length equals 16 residues. With 5 bases removed from V and 1 base from J, the gap between germline ends came to 17 bases. The CDR3: CSVSLYGVMNTGELFF. Here the CDR3 DNA reads TGCAGCGTTTCTCTCTACGGGGTGATGAACACCGGGGAGCTGTTTTTT.

This clonotype was detected many times. V and J are TRBV10-3 and TRBJ1-2; D remains unclear. V was cut by 4 bases and J by 3 bases, with 6 bases left in between. Germline CDR1 is ENHRY and CDR2 is SYGVKD. The CDR3 totals 12 residues. The CDR3 DNA sequence: TGTGCCATCAGTGGTCAGGACTATGGCTACACCTTC. Translation gives CAISGQDYGYTF.

This sequence joins TRBV7-2 and TRBJ2-5; 10 bases are a match to TRBD2. The germline V gene encodes CDR1 SGHTA and CDR2 FQGNSA. This CDR3 has 14 amino acids. The V gene end was trimmed by 5 bases and the J gene end by 7 bases; junction bases not matched to a gene: 7. Here the CDR3 DNA reads TGTGCCAGCAGCCCCCTAGCGGGAGCTGTGACCCAGTACTTC. Translated: CASSPLAGAVTQYF.